What follows are 8 T cell receptor beta chains derived from one specimen sequenced in a study of high-grade serous ovarian cancer treatment subgroups listed by TCRdb under 2021. Tumor samples were obtained before definitive surgery or chemotherapy. The library was prepared using the immunoSEQ multiplex PCR assay. Not all clones reach the TCRdb copy of this immuneACCESS table, which keeps in-frame sequences only. Checked studies attribute under half of the gap to unresolved V genes and leave the rest unexplained. The sample table shows thousands of clones, and 75% to 85% are seen once. The ten most abundant clones make up about 6.7% of the sample. Material: tumor tissue. All receptors derive from a human donor with high-grade serous ovarian cancer.

This rearrangement joins TRBV5-1 to TRBJ2-1; TRBD1 matches 8 bases. V lost 0 bases and J lost 9; bases outside the gene matches: 8. CDR3 size: 15 residues. Germline CDR1 and CDR2: SGHRS and YFSETQ. CDR3 protein: CASSLGPTGTGEQFF. As DNA, the CDR3 is TGCGCCAGCAGCTTGGGTCCCACAGGGACAGGTGAGCAGTTCTTC. The complete variable domain, with remaining parts taken from reference TRBV5-1 and TRBJ2-1, reads KAGVTQTPRYLIKTRGQQVTLSCSPISGHRSVSWYQQTPGQGLQFLFEYFSETQRNKGNFPGRFSGRQFSNSRSEMNVSTLELGDSALYLCASSLGPTGTGEQFFGPGTRLTVL.

The chain links TRBV7-2 to TRBJ2-7, with unresolved D. Trimming shortened V by 5 bases and J by 2 bases, and 10 bases separated the two germline ends. Germline V gives CDR1 SGHTA, CDR2 FQGNSA. This CDR3 region has 13 residues. CDR3 residues: CASSSADTYEQYF. DNA for the CDR3: TGTGCCAGCAGCAGCGCAGACACCTACGAGCAGTACTTC.

The chain couples TRBV11-2 to TRBJ2-7; TRBD2 aligns across 10 bases. V shed 0 bases, J shed 3 bases, and the junction held 11 bases outside the gene matches. Germline V CDR1 and CDR2: SGHAT, FQNNGV. The CDR3 sequence is 18 residues long. The CDR3 sequence: CASSLESRLAGSDYEQYF. Here the CDR3 DNA reads TGTGCCAGCAGCTTAGAGAGCCGACTAGCGGGCTCAGACTACGAGCAGTACTTC.

This sequence joins TRBV27 and TRBJ1-2, with D maybe TRBD1 (5 bases). CDR1 is MNHEY and CDR2 is SMNVEV in the germline V gene (reference sequence). V dropped 6 bases and J dropped 2 bases, with 13 bases sitting between them. The CDR3 is 14 residues long. CDR3 residues: CASSLTETNYGYTF. Written as DNA, the CDR3 is TGTGCCAGCAGCTTGACAGAGACCAACTATGGCTACACCTTC.

The rearrangement uses TRBV27 and TRBJ2-7; possibly TRBD1 for D (5 bases). Trimming took 5 bases from V and 6 from J, leaving 20 bases between them. CDR3 size: 15 residues. CDR1 and CDR2 (germline): MNHEY, SMNVEV (reference sequence). This CDR3 is CASSLSRGAFSEQYF. The CDR3 DNA follows: TGTGCCAGCAGTCTTTCGCGTGGGGCCTTCAGCGAGCAGTACTTC.

This clone was seen a single time. The chain is built from TRBV7-3 and TRBJ2-1; 11 bases align to TRBD2. Germline V CDR1 and CDR2: SGHTA, FQGTGA. Germline trimming cut 1 base from V and 6 bases from J; bases unmatched to any gene: 2. The CDR3 has 15 residues. Here the CDR3 reads CASSLKGLAANEQFF. As DNA, the CDR3 is TGTGCCAGCAGCTTAAAGGGACTAGCGGCCAATGAGCAGTTCTTC.

The chain links TRBV28 to TRBJ1-2, with TRBD1 matching over 10 bases. Germline loops: CDR1 MDHEN, CDR2 SYDVKM. V gave up 3 bases and J gave up 6 bases; unmatched junction bases: 4. This CDR3 region has 14 residues. CDR3 DNA sequence: TGTGCCAGCAGTTTCTTCGACAGGGGGCATGGCTACACCTTC. Amino acid sequence: CASSFFDRGHGYTF.

The chain recombines TRBV29-1 with TRBJ2-1; D not resolved. Germline values: CDR1 SQVTM, CDR2 ANQGSEA. This CDR3 is built from 11 residues. V was shortened by 4 bases and J by 6 bases, with 7 bases between the two germline ends. CDR3 residues: CSVVLFNEQFF. In DNA form, the CDR3 reads TGCAGCGTTGTTCTCTTCAATGAGCAGTTCTTC.